The 22 T cell receptor beta chains presented below share a single source sample, sequenced in a study of T-cell reconstitution after alpha-beta-depleted transplantation in children. Unique molecular identifiers featured in how the TCRbeta library was prepared. TCRdb re-called the PCR reads through MiXCR, storing one row per CDR3 protein. The sample records about a million distinct CDR3 sequences, around 30% being singletons. The sample was PBMCs, mostly from graft donor cells, taken 360 days after TCRalphabeta/CD19-depleted stem cell transplant. The source of these receptors is a boy younger than two who had a stem cell transplant for SCID, so the T cells may come from the graft donor.

The gene calls are TRBV12-3 or TRBV12-4 and TRBJ2-1, with 9 bases fitting TRBD2. CDR3 length: 15 residues. V dropped 2 bases and J dropped 7; count of bases not matched to a gene: 6. The CDR3 region has the DNA TGTGCCAGCAGTTTACTGCGGGGGGGTTGGAATGAGCAGTTCTTC. It translates to CASSLLRGGWNEQFF.

The chain couples TRBV24-1 to TRBJ2-1; D ambiguous. Germline V gene lookup returns CDR1 KGHDR and CDR2 SFDVKD. The CDR3 runs to 16 residues. Trimming took off 3 bases at V and 8 bases at J, with 19 bases between the two ends. The CDR3 protein is CATSDASGPGPHEQFF. The CDR3 DNA is TGTGCCACCAGTGATGCCTCCGGGCCTGGCCCCCATGAGCAGTTCTTC.

The gene calls are TRBV4-1 and TRBJ2-7, with 7 nucleotides matching TRBD2. Looked up from germline, CDR1 is MGHRA and CDR2 is YSYEKL. J was trimmed by 4 bases and V by 5 bases; bases with no gene match: 14. This CDR3 comprises 16 residues. CDR3 in amino acids: CASSNLRGGSIYEQYF. For the CDR3, the DNA is TGCGCCAGCAGCAACCTTCGGGGCGGGAGTATTTACGAGCAGTACTTC.

This clonotype was recorded once. The CDR3 reads CASSLGGGGGNTEAFF. The CDR3 nucleotides read TGTGCCAGCAGTTTAGGGGGAGGGGGTGGTAACACTGAAGCTTTCTTT. The rearrangement uses TRBV28 and TRBJ1-1, with D perhaps matching TRBD1 (6 bases). Germline V gene data show CDR1 as MDHEN and CDR2 as SYDVKM. Trimming took 2 bases from V and 2 from J, leaving 15 bases between them. This CDR3 spans 16 amino acids.

This clonotype was detected ten times or more. V is TRBV28 and J is TRBJ2-1, with 8 bases that match TRBD1. Germline-derived CDR1 and CDR2 are MDHEN and SYDVKM. V was clipped by 4 bases and J by 6 bases; unmatched bases: 11. This CDR3 region has 16 residues. CDR3: CASSSPGQGPANEQFF. CDR3 sequence (DNA): TGTGCCAGCAGTTCGCCTGGACAGGGCCCAGCCAATGAGCAGTTCTTC.

The rearrangement links TRBV11-1 to TRBJ2-1; 7 bases are shared with TRBD1. Germline CDR1 and CDR2: SGHAT and FQDESV (reference sequence). The CDR3 totals 15 residues. Trimming at V came to 4 bases and at J to 3 bases, leaving 6 bases not matched to a gene. The CDR3 nucleotides are TGTGCCAGCAGCTCCGGGACAGCCGACTACAATGAGCAGTTCTTC. Amino acids: CASSSGTADYNEQFF.

This clonotype occurred once. The chain employs TRBV5-1 and TRBJ2-5; possibly TRBD1 or TRBD2 for D (5 bases each). V lost 3 bases and J 0 bases, leaving 9 bases between the germline ends. From germline, CDR1 is SGHRS and CDR2 YFSETQ. CDR3 length equals 14 residues. The DNA for the CDR3 is TGCGCCAGCAGCTGGGACGGTAACCAAGAGACCCAGTACTTC. It encodes CASSWDGNQETQYF. Together with reference TRBV5-1 and TRBJ2-5, the CDR3 gives the full variable domain: KAGVTQTPRYLIKTRGQQVTLSCSPISGHRSVSWYQQTPGQGLQFLFEYFSETQRNKGNFPGRFSGRQFSNSRSEMNVSTLELGDSALYLCASSWDGNQETQYFGPGTRLLVL.

The sample holds many counts of this clonotype. The chain couples TRBV5-1 to TRBJ2-3; a weak D match, TRBD2 (6 bases). The germline gives CDR1 SGHRS, CDR2 YFSETQ. The CDR3 is 13 amino acids. The V end was cut by 4 bases, the J end by 5 bases, with 11 bases between. CDR3 protein: CASSPGVGDTQYF. The CDR3 bases are TGCGCCAGCAGCCCGGGGGTAGGAGATACGCAGTATTTT.

V is TRBV18 and J is TRBJ1-2; the D gene is possibly TRBD1 (5 bases). This CDR3 contains 15 residues. The germline V and J ends were trimmed by 6 bases and 3 bases, with 17 bases remaining between them. Germline V gives CDR1 KGHSH, CDR2 LQKENI. This chain's CDR3 is CASSPDPRGDYGYTF. CDR3 DNA: TGTGCCAGCTCGCCAGATCCGAGGGGCGACTATGGCTACACCTTC.

The rearrangement links TRBV4-2 to TRBJ2-3; 9 bases agree with TRBD2. This CDR3 comprises 18 residues. Germline V gene lookup returns CDR1 LGHNA and CDR2 YNFKEQ. The V gene end was trimmed by 0 bases and the J gene end by 2 bases; junction bases not matched to a gene: 9. The CDR3 nucleotides are TGTGCCAGCAGCCAAGATGGGAGGGTAGCGGGGGTCACAGATACGCAGTATTTT. Residues: CASSQDGRVAGVTDTQYF.

A few counts support this clonotype. The chain combines TRBV5-1 with TRBJ2-7, with 7 bases lining up with TRBD1. The CDR3 sequence is 15 residues long. J lost 1 base, V lost 2 bases, and 6 bases had no gene match. Germline CDR1 is SGHRS and CDR2 is YFSETQ. The CDR3 here is CASSFGTALSYEQYF. DNA of the CDR3: TGCGCCAGCAGCTTTGGGACAGCCTTATCCTACGAGCAGTACTTC. Looking up the rest from reference TRBV5-1 and TRBJ2-7 gives the full variable domain: KAGVTQTPRYLIKTRGQQVTLSCSPISGHRSVSWYQQTPGQGLQFLFEYFSETQRNKGNFPGRFSGRQFSNSRSEMNVSTLELGDSALYLCASSFGTALSYEQYFGPGTRLTVT.

The chain recombines TRBV5-1 with TRBJ2-3; D is uncertain. The ends were cut back, 0 bases at V and 6 bases at J, with 11 bases in the middle. The CDR3 is 14 amino acids. Germline assignment: CDR1 SGHRS and CDR2 YFSETQ. DNA for the CDR3: TGCGCCAGCAGCTTGGAAGCCCCCAAGGATACGCAGTATTTT. Translated: CASSLEAPKDTQYF.

The CDR3 DNA reads TGTGCCAGCAGCGAGGGGGGGGCCGCACAAGAGACCCAGTACTTC. Its protein product is CASSEGGAAQETQYF. V and J are TRBV5-5 and TRBJ2-5, with TRBD2 as a possible D gene (7 bases). Per the germline V gene, CDR1 is SGHKS and CDR2 is YYEKEE (reference sequence). V was cut by 4 bases and J by 2 bases, with 15 bases left in between. The CDR3 has 15 residues.

The gene calls are TRBV4-3 and TRBJ2-1; D not resolved. CDR3 length: 19 residues. Germline loops: CDR1 LGHNA, CDR2 YSLEER. V gave up 0 bases and J gave up 6 bases, with 24 bases separating them. The CDR3 sequence is CASSQEAGVAPFLGNEQFF. CDR3 nucleotide sequence: TGCGCCAGCAGCCAAGAGGCAGGCGTCGCTCCCTTTCTCGGCAATGAGCAGTTCTTC.

This clonotype was observed a handful of times. The chain joins TRBV12-3 or TRBV12-4 to TRBJ1-5; D gene unclear. The CDR3 has 14 residues. Trimming pared 5 bases from V and 3 bases from J, leaving 11 bases between. In DNA, the CDR3 is TGTGCCAGCAGTCCAGGCTATGCCAATCAGCCCCAGCATTTT. Protein: CASSPGYANQPQHF.

This clonotype appeared a few times. The chain is built from TRBV12-3 or TRBV12-4 and TRBJ2-6; D is undetermined. There are 15 residues in the CDR3. The V and J ends lost 1 base and 1 base respectively, with 5 bases between them. The CDR3 DNA sequence: TGTGCCAGCAGTTTAGGGTGGTCTGGGGCCAACGTCCTGACTTTC. This gives the protein CASSLGWSGANVLTF.

The V and J genes are TRBV27 and TRBJ2-1, with TRBD1 matching over 9 bases. Germline V gene data show CDR1 as MNHEY and CDR2 as SMNVEV (reference sequence). V gave up 4 bases and J gave up 7 bases; unmatched junction bases: 5. This CDR3 has 14 amino acids. The CDR3 DNA reads TGTGCCAGCAGTTCACAGGGGGCAGGTAATGAGCAGTTCTTC. Its protein product is CASSSQGAGNEQFF.

This clonotype was counted a few times. The chain combines TRBV5-1 with TRBJ2-3, with TRBD2 matching 7 bases. CDR3 size: 18 residues. The V gene end was trimmed by 3 bases and the J gene end by 5 bases; junction bases not matched to a gene: 18. The germline CDR1 and CDR2 sequences are SGHRS and YFSETQ. The CDR3 nucleotides read TGCGCCAGCAGCTCAGGGAAGGCGGGGGATTTTAGGGGAGATACGCAGTATTTT. It is translated as CASSSGKAGDFRGDTQYF.

Only a few counts were recorded for this clonotype. One end of the junction fails to match germline, which may point to a read error. The chain uses TRBV12-3 or TRBV12-4 and TRBJ2-7, with 8 nucleotides matching TRBD1. The CDR3 runs to 14 residues. The CDR3, as DNA: TGTGCCAGCAGATTAGGGACAGGCCCCTACGAGCAGTACTTC. This gives the protein CASRLGTGPYEQYF.

The chain joins TRBV5-1 to TRBJ2-6, with D uncertain. CDR3 size: 17 residues. V was pared by 4 bases and J by 1 base, with 15 bases between. Germline V lookup: CDR1 SGHRS, CDR2 YFSETQ. DNA of the CDR3: TGCGCCAGCAGCCTCCGACCCGGCGAATCTGGGGCCAACGTCCTGACTTTC. It codes for CASSLRPGESGANVLTF. The entire variable domain, with the rest obtained from reference TRBV5-1 and TRBJ2-6, is as follows: KAGVTQTPRYLIKTRGQQVTLSCSPISGHRSVSWYQQTPGQGLQFLFEYFSETQRNKGNFPGRFSGRQFSNSRSEMNVSTLELGDSALYLCASSLRPGESGANVLTFGAGSRLTVL.

This chain links TRBV12-3 or TRBV12-4 with TRBJ2-3; D is unresolved. V dropped 6 bases and J dropped 1 base, with 17 bases sitting between them. The length of the CDR3 is 16 residues. CDR3 sequence (DNA): TGTGCCAGCAGAAAGATGCTGGGGTATCGCACAGATACGCAGTATTTT. The encoded protein is CASRKMLGYRTDTQYF.

This clonotype was seen at least ten times. This sequence joins TRBV15 and TRBJ2-2; either TRBD1 or TRBD2 may fit D (5 bases each). Trimming removed 3 bases at V and 7 bases at J, with 15 bases between. The germline V gene encodes CDR1 LNHNV and CDR2 YYDKDF (reference sequence). The CDR3 sequence is 15 residues long. The CDR3 spells CATSSWQGVRGELFF. In DNA form, the CDR3 reads TGTGCCACCAGCAGCTGGCAGGGAGTGCGCGGGGAGCTGTTTTTT.